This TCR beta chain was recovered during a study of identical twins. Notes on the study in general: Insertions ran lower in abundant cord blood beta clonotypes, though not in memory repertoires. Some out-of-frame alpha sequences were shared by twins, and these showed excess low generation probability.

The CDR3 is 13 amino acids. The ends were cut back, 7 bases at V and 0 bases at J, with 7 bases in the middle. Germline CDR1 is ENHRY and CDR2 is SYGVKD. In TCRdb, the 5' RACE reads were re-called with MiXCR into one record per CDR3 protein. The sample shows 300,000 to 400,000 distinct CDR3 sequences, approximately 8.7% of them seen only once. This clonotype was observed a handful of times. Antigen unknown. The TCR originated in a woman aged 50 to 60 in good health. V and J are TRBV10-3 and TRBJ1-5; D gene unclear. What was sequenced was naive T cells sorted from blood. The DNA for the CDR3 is TGTGCCATCAAAAGGGATAGCAATCAGCCCCAGCATTTT. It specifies CAIKRDSNQPQHF.